The clone carrying this T cell receptor beta chain was counted once. Its antigen is unidentified. Per the germline V gene, CDR1 is MDHEN and CDR2 is SYDVKM. Deletions cut 2 bases from V and 3 bases from J, with 5 bases between. The CDR3 sequence is 12 residues long. This record belongs to a study of cytomegalovirus exposure and HLA in healthy donors. Study results and limitations: Three of the chains that were CMV-associated were confirmed in vitro to be specific for CMV antigens.

Primers included in the PCR were 60 Vbeta and 13 Jbeta primers. Produced via immunoSEQ multiplex PCR; TCRdb's table is partial and in-frame only. The top ten clones hold 1.2% of a sample with about 140,000 clones, 75% to 90% of them seen once. The source is a female donor in good health and CMV-seronegative. The V call is TRBV28, the J call TRBJ2-7; the D is unclear. The material sequenced was PBMCs. The chain's CDR3 is CASSLLLYEQYF. The CDR3 DNA sequence: TGTGCCAGCAGTTTACTTCTCTACGAGCAGTACTTC.